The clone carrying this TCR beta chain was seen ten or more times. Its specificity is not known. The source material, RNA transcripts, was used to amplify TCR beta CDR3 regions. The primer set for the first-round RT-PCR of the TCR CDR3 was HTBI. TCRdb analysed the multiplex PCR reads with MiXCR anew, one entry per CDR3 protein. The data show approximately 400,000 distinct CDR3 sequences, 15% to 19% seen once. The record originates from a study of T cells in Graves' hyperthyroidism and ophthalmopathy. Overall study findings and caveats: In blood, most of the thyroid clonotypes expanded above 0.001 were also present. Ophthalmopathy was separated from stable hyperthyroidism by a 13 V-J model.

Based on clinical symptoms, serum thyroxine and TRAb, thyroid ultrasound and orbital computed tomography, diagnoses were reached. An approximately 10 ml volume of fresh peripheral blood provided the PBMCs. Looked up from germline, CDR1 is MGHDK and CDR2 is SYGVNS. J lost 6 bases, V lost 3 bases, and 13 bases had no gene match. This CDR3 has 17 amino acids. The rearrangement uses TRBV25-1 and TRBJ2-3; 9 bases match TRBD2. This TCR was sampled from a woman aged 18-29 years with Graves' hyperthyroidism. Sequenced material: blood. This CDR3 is CASSDVRREGPTDTQYF. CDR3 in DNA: TGTGCCAGCAGTGACGTGAGGCGGGAGGGGCCAACGGATACGCAGTATTTT.